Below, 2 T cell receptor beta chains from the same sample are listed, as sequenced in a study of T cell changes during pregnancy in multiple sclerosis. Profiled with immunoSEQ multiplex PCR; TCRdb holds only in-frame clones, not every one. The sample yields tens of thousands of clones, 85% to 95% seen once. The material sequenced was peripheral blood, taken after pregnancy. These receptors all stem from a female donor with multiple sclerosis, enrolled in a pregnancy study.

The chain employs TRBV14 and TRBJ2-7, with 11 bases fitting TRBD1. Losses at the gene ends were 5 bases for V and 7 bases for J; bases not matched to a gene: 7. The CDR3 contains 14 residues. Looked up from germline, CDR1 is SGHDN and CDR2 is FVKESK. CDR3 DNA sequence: TGTGCCAGCAGCTCCGGGACAGGGGGTTTTGAGCAGTACTTC. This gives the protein CASSSGTGGFEQYF.

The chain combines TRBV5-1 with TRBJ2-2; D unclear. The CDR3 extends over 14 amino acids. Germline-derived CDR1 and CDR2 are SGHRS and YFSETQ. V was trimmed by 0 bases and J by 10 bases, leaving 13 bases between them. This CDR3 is CASSLALGSEELFF. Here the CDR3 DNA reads TGCGCCAGCAGCTTGGCCCTAGGCTCCGAGGAGCTGTTTTTT. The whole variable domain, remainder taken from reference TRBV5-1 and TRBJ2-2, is KAGVTQTPRYLIKTRGQQVTLSCSPISGHRSVSWYQQTPGQGLQFLFEYFSETQRNKGNFPGRFSGRQFSNSRSEMNVSTLELGDSALYLCASSLALGSEELFFGEGSRLTVL.